The 21 T cell receptor beta chains listed next were all sequenced from one sample in a study of CD8 T cells in Susac syndrome. Random-hexamer reverse transcription was applied to roughly 0.5 to 1 ug RNA. TCRdb passed the immunoSEQ multiplex PCR reads through MiXCR, listing each CDR3 protein once. The data show tens of thousands of distinct CDR3 sequences, 93% seen once. The material sequenced was CD4+ T cells from PBMCs. These receptors all stem from a human donor with Susac syndrome.

The V and J genes are TRBV5-1 and TRBJ1-1, with D possibly being TRBD1 (6 bases). This CDR3 has 16 residues. Trimming took off 1 base at V and 2 bases at J, with 15 bases between the two ends. Germline V lookup: CDR1 SGHRS, CDR2 YFSETQ. For the CDR3, the DNA is TGCGCCAGCAGCTTGACAGGGCATCGGGATAACACTGAAGCTTTCTTT. Translation: CASSLTGHRDNTEAFF.

The sample holds one count of this clonotype. The rearrangement joins TRBV30 to TRBJ1-4; D unresolved. CDR3 length: 15 amino acids. Between the trimmed V and J ends, which lost 2 bases and 5 bases, there was a span of 15 bases. Germline lookup yields CDR1 GTSNPN and CDR2 SVGIG (reference sequence). CDR3 sequence reads: CAWSPTNSFNEKLFF. In DNA form, the CDR3 reads TGTGCCTGGAGTCCCACCAACAGCTTCAATGAAAAACTGTTTTTT.

The V gene is TRBV28, the J gene TRBJ2-7; D is undetermined. V gave up 6 bases and J gave up 2 bases, with 17 bases separating them. The germline gives CDR1 MDHEN, CDR2 SYDVKM. This CDR3 spans 15 amino acids. The CDR3 protein is CASRTGRLRAYEQYF. The CDR3 region has the DNA TGTGCCAGCAGGACCGGGCGCTTGAGAGCCTACGAGCAGTACTTC.

This chain links TRBV11-2 with TRBJ1-4; D is unclear. Deletions cut 3 bases from V and 3 bases from J, with 8 bases between. Germline V gene lookup returns CDR1 SGHAT and CDR2 FQNNGV. The CDR3 consists of 14 residues. The CDR3 protein is CASSLTQPNEKLFF. CDR3 DNA: TGTGCCAGCAGCTTGACTCAACCTAATGAAAAACTGTTTTTT.

DNA for the CDR3: TGTGCCAGCAGCCCCAGGGGGGGATCGGATGAGCAGTTCTTC. This encodes CASSPRGGSDEQFF. The genes are TRBV7-3 and TRBJ2-1; D is perhaps TRBD1 or TRBD2 (7 bases each). This CDR3 has 14 amino acids. CDR1 and CDR2 (germline): SGHTA, FQGTGA. Trimming took off 5 bases at V and 8 bases at J, with 16 bases between the two ends.

This chain connects TRBV5-1 to TRBJ1-5; the D gene is possibly TRBD1 (6 bases). Trimming pared 1 base from V and 5 bases from J, leaving 13 bases between. The CDR3 totals 15 residues. The germline CDR1 and CDR2 sequences are SGHRS and YFSETQ. The chain's CDR3 is CASSLLSGADQPQHF. The CDR3 nucleotides read TGCGCCAGCAGCTTGTTATCAGGGGCGGATCAGCCCCAGCATTTT.

The chain combines TRBV7-9 with TRBJ2-7; D call uncertain. The CDR3 sequence is 17 residues long. Between the trimmed V and J ends, which lost 5 bases and 0 bases, there was a span of 20 bases. From germline, CDR1 is SEHNR and CDR2 FQNEAQ (reference sequence). CDR3 amino acids: CASSPDVNGLSSYEQYF. In DNA form, the CDR3 reads TGTGCCAGCAGCCCAGATGTGAACGGATTATCCTCCTACGAGCAGTACTTC.

The gene calls are TRBV5-6 and TRBJ2-5; 9 nucleotides line up with TRBD1. The CDR3 has 15 residues. Germline CDR1 SGHDT, CDR2 YYEEEE. V lost 0 bases and J lost 4; bases outside the gene matches: 4. The CDR3 is CASSLETGGLETQYF. The CDR3, as DNA: TGTGCCAGCAGCTTGGAGACAGGGGGGTTAGAGACCCAGTACTTC.

The rearrangement links TRBV7-9 to TRBJ2-6; D is undetermined. The length of the CDR3 is 18 residues. The V end lost 7 bases, the J end lost 2 bases, and 21 bases lay between the germline ends. CDR1 and CDR2 from the germline V gene are SEHNR and FQNEAQ (reference sequence). CDR3 sequence reads: CASTQNRENIAGANVLTF. DNA for the CDR3: TGTGCCAGCACGCAGAATAGGGAAAATATCGCTGGGGCCAACGTCCTGACTTTC.

V usage is TRBV7-8 and J usage is TRBJ2-1; 9 bases match TRBD1. Germline values: CDR1 SGHVS, CDR2 FQNEAQ. V was pared by 2 bases and J by 7 bases, with 6 bases of the junction left unmatched. This CDR3 comprises 15 residues. CDR3 in amino acids: CASSLSRDRENEQFF. The CDR3 nucleotides are TGTGCCAGCAGCTTATCCCGGGACAGGGAAAATGAGCAGTTCTTC.

The gene calls are TRBV5-1 and TRBJ2-7; TRBD2 matches at 10 bases. V lost 1 base to trimming and J lost 6 bases; unmatched junction nucleotides: 4. Germline CDR1 reads SGHRS; CDR2 reads YFSETQ. The CDR3 runs 14 residues. DNA for the CDR3: TGCGCCAGCAGCTTGACTAGCGGGGTTCCCGAGCAGTACTTC. It codes for CASSLTSGVPEQYF.

The chain is built from TRBV19 and TRBJ1-4, with D unclear. The CDR3 is made up of 14 amino acids. Germline V CDR1 and CDR2: LNHDA, SQIVND (reference sequence). Deletions cut 4 bases from V and 7 bases from J, with 13 bases between. This chain's CDR3 is CASSNKASGEKLFF. CDR3 in DNA: TGTGCCAGTAGTAACAAGGCCTCGGGTGAAAAACTGTTTTTT.

V gene TRBV20-1 combines with J gene TRBJ1-5; possible D gene TRBD1, 5 bases. Trimming took off 5 bases at V and 5 bases at J, with 10 bases between the two ends. This CDR3 spans 12 amino acids. Germline-derived CDR1 and CDR2 are DFQATT and SNEGSKA (reference sequence). CDR3 in DNA: TGCAGTGCTGGGGACGGTTATCAGCCCCAGCATTTT. As protein: CSAGDGYQPQHF.

V is TRBV20-1 and J is TRBJ2-5; 8 bases agree with TRBD2. The ends lost 6 bases at V and 1 base at J; junction bases unmatched: 4. The germline V gene has CDR1 DFQATT and CDR2 SNEGSKA (reference sequence). This CDR3 spans 13 amino acids. DNA of the CDR3: TGCAGTGCCCTAACTAGCGGCCAAGAGACCCAGTACTTC. Protein: CSALTSGQETQYF.

The V gene is TRBV18, the J gene TRBJ2-2; the D is unclear. The germline CDR1 and CDR2 sequences are KGHSH and LQKENI. Trimming removed 2 bases at V and 3 bases at J, with 4 bases between. There are 13 residues in the CDR3. The CDR3: CASSPRYTGELFF. As DNA, the CDR3 is TGTGCCAGCTCACCAAGGTACACCGGGGAGCTGTTTTTT.

This clonotype was counted once. The chain uses TRBV27 and TRBJ2-7, with a tentative D call TRBD1 (6 bases). The ends were cut back, 5 bases at V and 2 bases at J, with 16 bases in the middle. This CDR3 comprises 15 residues. Germline values: CDR1 MNHEY, CDR2 SMNVEV (reference sequence). This CDR3 is CASSAQGFSPYEQYF. The CDR3 nucleotides read TGTGCCAGCAGTGCACAGGGCTTTTCCCCCTACGAGCAGTACTTC.

This clonotype was detected only once. The V call is TRBV28, the J call TRBJ1-4; D is uncertain. V was clipped by 11 bases and J by 7 bases, with 14 bases between them. The CDR3 has 12 amino acids. CDR1 and CDR2 from the germline V gene are MDHEN and SYDVKM. The CDR3 sequence is CASSAAGEKLFF. CDR3 sequence (DNA): TGTGCCTCTTCGGCGGCGGGTGAAAAACTGTTTTTT.

This clonotype has more than one count but fewer than ten. The chain employs TRBV4-2 and TRBJ2-7; 8 bases match TRBD1. V trimming: 1 base; J trimming: 3 bases; junction bases outside the gene matches: 11. Germline CDR1 is LGHNA and CDR2 is YNFKEQ. The CDR3 runs to 17 residues. CDR3 protein: CASSQGGLRGRGYEQYF. CDR3 coding DNA: TGTGCCAGCAGCCAAGGGGGCCTCAGGGGGCGCGGCTACGAGCAGTACTTC.

The chain links TRBV6-2 or TRBV6-3 to TRBJ2-1, with 10 nucleotides matching TRBD1. This CDR3 is 14 amino acids long. Germline V gene sequence: CDR1 MNHEY, CDR2 SVGEGT. With 7 bases clipped from V and 5 bases from J, the junction kept 5 bases outside the gene matches. The CDR3 DNA follows: TGTGCCAGCAACTCCGGGACAGGGGACAATGAGCAGTTCTTC. Translation: CASNSGTGDNEQFF.

The V and J genes are TRBV6-4 and TRBJ2-7; a possible D gene is TRBD1 (6 bases). With 2 bases removed from V and 5 bases from J, the gap between germline ends came to 22 bases. CDR3 length: 17 amino acids. From germline, CDR1 is MRHNA and CDR2 SNTAGT. This chain's CDR3 is CASSDRSPQGRMDEQYF. Written as DNA, the CDR3 is TGTGCCAGCAGTGACCGTTCCCCCCAGGGGCGGATGGACGAGCAGTACTTC.

V and J are TRBV28 and TRBJ1-2, with a weak D call TRBD1 (5 bases). CDR1 is MDHEN, CDR2 SYDVKM, per germline. Trimming took off 7 bases at V and 6 bases at J, with 12 bases between the two ends. This CDR3 comprises 12 residues. The DNA of the CDR3 is TGTGCCAGCACGGCCAGGGTCGATGGCTACACCTTC. Translating it yields CASTARVDGYTF.